Below, one TCR beta chain is given with its context. The CDR3 runs 13 residues. Trimming removed 7 bases at V and 1 base at J, with 11 bases between. Germline V gene data show CDR1 as MNHEY and CDR2 as SVGAGI. This sample stems from a study of blood T cell repertoires in COVID-19. Here immunoSEQ multiplex PCR was the method, and the copy in TCRdb shows in-frame clones only, minus some. The sample contains around 300,000 clones, approximately 90% of which appear only once. J is TRBJ2-7 and V is TRBV6-5; D is possibly TRBD1 (6 bases). Sequencing input: peripheral blood. The TCR sequence derives from a man between 18 and 35 years old with active or convalescent COVID-19. CDR3 nucleotides: TGTGCCAGCAAGCCCAGGGGATCCTACGAGCAGTACTTC. Translation: CASKPRGSYEQYF.